The clone carrying this T cell receptor beta chain was counted many times. As yet, its antigen is unknown. These data originate in a study of T cells after yellow fever vaccination. TCRdb independently ran MiXCR on the 5' RACE reads; one entry per CDR3 protein. This table has 200,000 to 300,000 distinct CDR3 sequences, 3.6% appearing once. Study outcomes and limitations: Clones that expanded after primary vaccination mostly reappeared after the booster (approximately 96% CD4, about 91% CD8).

CDR3 size: 14 residues. In germline, CDR1 is SGHNT, CDR2 YYREEE (reference sequence). V was cut by 4 bases and J by 2 bases, with 11 bases left in between. The clonotype comes from a man younger than 30 who received the YFV17D yellow fever vaccine. J is TRBJ2-3 and V is TRBV5-4; D uncertain. The sample here was PBMCs, taken 15 days after the yellow fever booster vaccination. The CDR3 DNA reads TGTGCCAGCAGCCCCGACCGTACCACAGATACGCAGTATTTT. The encoded protein is CASSPDRTTDTQYF.